This T cell receptor (beta chain) was sequenced during a study of graft-versus-host responses after intestinal transplantation. Study information: The recipients all started with anti-thymocyte globulin induction and then took tacrolimus and steroids for around three years. Study-wide findings and caveats: Recipient marrow harbored GvH clones, some of which surfaced first in ileum or blood. The presence of high graft-versus-host to host-versus-graft clonal ratios in allografts characterized patients with graft-donor T cell macrochimerism. The highest levels of circulating GvH clones went along with early declines in HvG clones after transplant.

Assay: immunoSEQ multiplex PCR; the TCRdb copy retains only in-frame clones and omits some. The repertoire holds some 7,100 clones, with roughly four fifths as singletons. A note on this clone: Its antigen is unidentified.

CDR1 and CDR2 from the germline V gene are MDHEN and SYDVKM. V was shortened by 5 bases and J by 8 bases, with 12 bases between the two germline ends. The CDR3 totals 12 residues. Processing of graft tissue released intraepithelial and lamina propria lymphocytes. The TCR was taken from a human patient who received an intestinal transplant, so some T cells may come from the graft donor. The source was ileum tissue, collected roughly 230 days after intestinal transplant. The chain carries TRBV28 and TRBJ1-2; D is unresolved. Here the CDR3 reads CASSGPRGGYTF. The DNA of the CDR3 is TGTGCCAGCAGTGGTCCCCGAGGGGGCTACACCTTC.